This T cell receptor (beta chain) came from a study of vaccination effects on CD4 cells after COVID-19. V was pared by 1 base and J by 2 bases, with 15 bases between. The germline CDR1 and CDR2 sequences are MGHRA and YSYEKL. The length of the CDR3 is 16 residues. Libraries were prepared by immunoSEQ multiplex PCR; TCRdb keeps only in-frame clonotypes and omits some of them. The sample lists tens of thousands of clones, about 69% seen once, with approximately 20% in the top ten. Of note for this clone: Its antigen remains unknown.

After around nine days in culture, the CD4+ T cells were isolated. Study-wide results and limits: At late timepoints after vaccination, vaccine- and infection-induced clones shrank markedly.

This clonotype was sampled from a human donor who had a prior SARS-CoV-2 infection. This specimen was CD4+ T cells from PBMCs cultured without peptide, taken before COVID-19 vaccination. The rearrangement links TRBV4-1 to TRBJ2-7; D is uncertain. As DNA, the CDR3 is TGCGCCAGCAGCCAAGGCCCCGTCGGACGGGCCTACGAGCAGTACTTC. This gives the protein CASSQGPVGRAYEQYF.